This T cell receptor beta chain was captured by sequencing in a study of cytomegalovirus exposure and HLA in healthy donors. Whole-study findings and limits: Productive status was seen about 90% or about 30% of the time for most TCR beta V segments in an earlier analysis. A list of about 160 TCR beta chains associated with cytomegalovirus was given. As a later analysis revealed, most CMV-associated TCR beta chains appeared HLA-restricted.

Germline V lookup: CDR1 SGHDN, CDR2 FVKESK. This CDR3 spans 12 amino acids. V was clipped by 4 bases and J by 8 bases; unmatched bases: 3. PCR involved 60 Vbeta and 13 Jbeta primers. TCRdb's copy holds only in-frame clones and misses some; the assay was immunoSEQ multiplex PCR. The sample carries fewer than 250,000 clones, 60% to 80% recorded once. In this sample, this clone turned up a few times. Its cognate antigen is unknown. The sample taken for sequencing was PBMCs. This TCR derives from a male donor in good health and CMV-seronegative. The chain couples TRBV14 to TRBJ1-2; 8 nucleotides match TRBD1. The CDR3 here is CASSLTGVGYTF. In nucleotides, the CDR3 is TGTGCCAGCAGCCTGACAGGGGTAGGCTACACCTTC.